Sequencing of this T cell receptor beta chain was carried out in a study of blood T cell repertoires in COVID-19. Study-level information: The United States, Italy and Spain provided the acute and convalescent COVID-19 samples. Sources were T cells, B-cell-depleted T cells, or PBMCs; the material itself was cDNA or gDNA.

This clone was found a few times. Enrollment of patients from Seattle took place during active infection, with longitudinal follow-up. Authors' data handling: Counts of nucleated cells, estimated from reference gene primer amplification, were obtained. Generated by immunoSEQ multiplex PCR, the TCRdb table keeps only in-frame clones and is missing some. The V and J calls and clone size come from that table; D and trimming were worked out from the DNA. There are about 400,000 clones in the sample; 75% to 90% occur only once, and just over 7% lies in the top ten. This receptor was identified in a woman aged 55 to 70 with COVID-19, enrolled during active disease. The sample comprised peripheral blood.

The CDR3 DNA reads as TGCGCCAGCAGGGAGGACGGATCCTCTGGAAACACCATATATTTT. It specifies CASREDGSSGNTIYF. The genes are TRBV4-1 and TRBJ1-3; D gene uncertain. Trimming pared 6 bases from V and 0 bases from J, leaving 12 bases between. The CDR3 loop spans 15 amino acids. Germline V gene data show CDR1 as MGHRA and CDR2 as YSYEKL.